The following is a TCR beta chain sequence with its context. Antigen: not known. This entry belongs to a study of CD4 T cells in relation to SARS-CoV-2 and coronaviruses. The data were produced by immunoSEQ multiplex PCR, yet TCRdb's version contains in-frame clones alone and is incomplete. The profile covers about 23,000 clones, with just over 75% appearing a single time and roughly 28% taken by the ten largest. The length of the CDR3 is 16 residues. The V end lost 7 bases, the J end lost 1 base, and 14 bases lay between the germline ends. The germline V gene encodes CDR1 LNHDA and CDR2 SQIVND (reference sequence). The unexposed donors gave CD4+ T cells in 2011-2018, prior to COVID-19. CD4+ T cells were isolated from the cells after 10 days of culture. Unexposed-donor CD4+ T cells were probed with SARS-CoV-2 S/N and four cold-coronavirus spikes, cells permitting.

The receptor was derived from a human donor in good health. Sequencing was done on a sample of CD4+ T cells from PBMCs, cultured in vitro. The chain couples TRBV19 to TRBJ2-6, with D uncertain. The DNA for the CDR3 is TGTGCCAGTATTGGGCTTTTTGAATCTGGGGCCAACGTCCTGACTTTC. It yields the protein CASIGLFESGANVLTF.